The subject of this entry is one T cell receptor (beta chain). The authors' processing: Estimated nucleated cell counts came from reference gene primer amplification. TCRdb's table, derived via immunoSEQ multiplex PCR, lists solely in-frame clones and lacks some. That table supplies the V and J calls and clone size; D and trimming were determined from the DNA. The sample contains 250,000 to 300,000 clones, around 78% of which appear only once. The sample originates from a study of blood T cell repertoires in COVID-19. CDR1 and CDR2 (germline): SGHDN, FVKESK. The CDR3 is made up of 12 amino acids. Trimming took off 4 bases at V and 5 bases at J, with 9 bases between the two ends.

The sequenced sample was peripheral blood. The sequence derives from a man aged 60-69 years who had recovered from COVID-19. This rearrangement joins TRBV14 to TRBJ2-7, with a tentative D call TRBD1 (6 bases). CDR3 sequence reads: CASSLYRDEQYF. CDR3 in DNA: TGTGCCAGCAGCCTTTACAGGGACGAGCAGTACTTC.